One sample yielded the 12 T cell receptor beta chains listed below, sequenced in a study of shared clonotypes between healthy human individuals. Naive CD8 cells lacked CD45RO, underwent positive selection for CCR7 and left out terminally differentiated effector memory CD45RA+ cells. Using immunoSEQ multiplex PCR, the repertoire was profiled, and TCRdb retains in-frame clones only, with some absent. The sample includes around 1,900,000 clones, just over 90% seen only once; the top ten take approximately 1.6%. The sample comprised naive CD8+ T cells from PBMCs. Receptor source: a man between 18 and 35 years old in good health. Some clones in this sample may be carry-over from other donors' samples.

About this clone itself: At one end, the junction sequence differs from germline, possibly due to a read error. The chain carries TRBV13 and TRBJ1-2; 8 nucleotides match TRBD1. CDR3 length equals 15 residues. The germline V gene encodes CDR1 PRHDT and CDR2 FYEKMQ (reference sequence). CDR3 sequence reads: CASSLGTGYTYGYTF. DNA for the CDR3: TGTGCCAGCAGCCTAGGGACAGGTTATACTTATGGCTACACCTTC.

This clone was counted at least ten times. This chain links TRBV4-1 with TRBJ2-7; a possible D gene is TRBD1 (5 bases). Trimming took 0 bases from V and 2 from J, leaving 14 bases between them. CDR3 length: 16 residues. Germline CDR1 MGHRA, CDR2 YSYEKL. The DNA for the CDR3 is TGCGCCAGCAGCCAAGATGGGCAGGGCCTAACCTACGAGCAGTACTTC. Translated, it gives CASSQDGQGLTYEQYF.

The chain has TRBV27 and TRBJ2-7, with 10 bases matching TRBD1. Germline loops: CDR1 MNHEY, CDR2 SMNVEV (reference sequence). The V gene end was trimmed by 1 base and the J gene end by 7 bases; junction bases not matched to a gene: 10. The CDR3 is made up of 16 amino acids. This CDR3 is CASSLLGGQGSREQYF. The CDR3 DNA reads TGTGCCAGCAGTTTATTAGGGGGACAGGGGTCGCGGGAGCAGTACTTC.

This chain connects TRBV5-6 to TRBJ2-7, with 7 bases fitting TRBD1. V lost 4 bases to trimming and J lost 2 bases; unmatched junction nucleotides: 9. In germline, CDR1 is SGHDT, CDR2 YYEEEE. The CDR3 contains 15 residues. The CDR3 nucleotides are TGTGCCAGCAGCCACCGGGACAGTGCCCCCTACGAGCAGTACTTC. Translated, it gives CASSHRDSAPYEQYF.

This chain joins TRBV7-9 and TRBJ1-2; D is uncertain. V lost 4 bases, J lost 6 bases, and 21 bases lay in between. The germline V gene has CDR1 SEHNR and CDR2 FQNEAQ (reference sequence). This CDR3 is 16 amino acids long. The CDR3 sequence is CASSSVWVGDNDGYTF. The CDR3 DNA reads as TGTGCCAGCAGCTCCGTGTGGGTAGGTGACAACGATGGCTACACCTTC.

J is TRBJ2-1 and V is TRBV19, with TRBD2 matching over 9 bases. The germline CDR1 and CDR2 sequences are LNHDA and SQIVND (reference sequence). The CDR3 runs 17 residues. The V segment lost 3 bases and the J segment 5 bases; nucleotides outside the gene matches: 11. The CDR3 is CASSILAGVGDHNEQFF. Written as DNA, the CDR3 is TGTGCCAGTAGTATCTTAGCGGGAGTGGGGGACCACAATGAGCAGTTCTTC.

The CDR3 protein is CASMPHFTPSYNEQFF. The CDR3, as DNA: TGCGCCAGCATGCCCCACTTCACCCCATCCTACAATGAGCAGTTCTTC. The chain carries TRBV4-3 and TRBJ2-1; D unclear. Trimming took off 7 bases at V and 1 base at J, with 17 bases between the two ends. Germline V lookup: CDR1 LGHNA, CDR2 YSLEER. The CDR3 sequence is 16 residues long.

The chain links TRBV6-1 to TRBJ2-7, with TRBD1 matching over 12 bases. The germline gives CDR1 MNHNS, CDR2 SASEGT. Trimming removed 6 bases from V and 6 bases from J; junction bases left unmatched: 6. The CDR3 extends over 14 amino acids. The CDR3 DNA follows: TGTGCCAGCAGAACCGGGACAGGGGGCTTCGAGCAGTACTTC. Amino acids: CASRTGTGGFEQYF.

The chain carries TRBV27 and TRBJ1-1; D is possibly TRBD1 (5 bases). Per the germline V gene, CDR1 is MNHEY and CDR2 is SMNVEV (reference sequence). V was trimmed by 9 bases and J by 4 bases, leaving 18 bases between them. This CDR3 is built from 14 residues. CDR3 sequence: CASGRRGGGTEAFF. The DNA of the CDR3 is TGTGCCAGTGGTCGCCGGGGTGGGGGCACTGAAGCTTTCTTT.

V and J are TRBV7-6 and TRBJ2-3; 8 nucleotides match TRBD2. Per the germline V gene, CDR1 is SGHVS and CDR2 is FNYEAQ. Unmatched junction bases numbered 12, after V lost 1 base and J lost 3 bases. This CDR3 contains 18 residues. CDR3 sequence (DNA): TGTGCCAGCAGCTTAGTGCGAGGCGGGAGGATGGGGACAGATACGCAGTATTTT. Its protein product is CASSLVRGGRMGTDTQYF.

In the case of this clone: The same CDR3 arises from other DNA sequences in this sample as well. The CDR3 DNA reads TGTGCCAGCAGCCTACGGGACAACTCCTACGAGCAGTACTTC. Protein product: CASSLRDNSYEQYF. The chain joins TRBV27 to TRBJ2-7; D is perhaps TRBD1 (6 bases). The CDR3 sequence is 14 residues long. V dropped 6 bases and J dropped 0 bases, with 12 bases sitting between them. From germline, CDR1 is MNHEY and CDR2 SMNVEV (reference sequence).

This clone appeared once. The chain is built from TRBV5-8 and TRBJ1-4, with 9 bases identical to TRBD1. CDR1 is SGHTS and CDR2 is YDEGEE in the germline V gene. The V segment lost 10 bases and the J segment 8 bases; nucleotides outside the gene matches: 9. The CDR3 runs 13 residues. This chain's CDR3 is CAGNRGLGEKLFF. CDR3 nucleotides: TGTGCCGGGAACAGGGGGCTCGGGGAAAAACTGTTTTTT.